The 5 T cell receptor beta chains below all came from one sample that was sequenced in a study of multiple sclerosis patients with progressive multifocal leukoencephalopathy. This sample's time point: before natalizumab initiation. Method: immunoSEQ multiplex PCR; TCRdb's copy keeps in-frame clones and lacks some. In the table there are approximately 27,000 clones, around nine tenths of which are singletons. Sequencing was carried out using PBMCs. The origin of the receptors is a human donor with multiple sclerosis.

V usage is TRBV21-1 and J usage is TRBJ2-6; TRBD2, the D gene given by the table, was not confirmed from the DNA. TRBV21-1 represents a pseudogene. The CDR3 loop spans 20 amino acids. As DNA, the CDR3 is TGTGCCAGCAGCAAAGGCAGCCCGGCGCGGTTAAGCTCTGGGGCCAACGTCCTGACTTTC. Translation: CASSKGSPARLSSGANVLTF.

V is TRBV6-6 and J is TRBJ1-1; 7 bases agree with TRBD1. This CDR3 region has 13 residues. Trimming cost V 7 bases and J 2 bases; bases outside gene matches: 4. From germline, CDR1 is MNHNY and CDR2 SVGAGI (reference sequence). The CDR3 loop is CASKQGPNTEAFF. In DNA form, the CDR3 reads TGTGCCAGCAAACAGGGGCCAAACACTGAAGCTTTCTTT.

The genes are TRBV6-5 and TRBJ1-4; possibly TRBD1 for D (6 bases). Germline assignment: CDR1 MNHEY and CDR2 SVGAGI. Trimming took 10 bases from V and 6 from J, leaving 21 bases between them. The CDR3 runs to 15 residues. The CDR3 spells CATSISGHPDEKLFF. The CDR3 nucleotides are TGTGCCACATCAATTTCGGGACACCCTGATGAAAAACTGTTTTTT.

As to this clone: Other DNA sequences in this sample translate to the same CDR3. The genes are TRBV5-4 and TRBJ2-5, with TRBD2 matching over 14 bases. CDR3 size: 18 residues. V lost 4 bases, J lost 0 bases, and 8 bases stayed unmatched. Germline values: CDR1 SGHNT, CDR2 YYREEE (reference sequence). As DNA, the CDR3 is TGTGCCAGCAGCAAGGGACTAGCGGGGGCGCCTTACCAAGAGACCCAGTACTTC. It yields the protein CASSKGLAGAPYQETQYF.

The DNA for the CDR3 is TGTGCCAGCAGCTTAGGGACAGGTTATGCGGGCTACACCTTC. As protein: CASSLGTGYAGYTF. The genes are TRBV11-2 and TRBJ1-2; 7 nucleotides agree with TRBD1. Per germline, CDR1 SGHAT and CDR2 FQNNGV. CDR3 length: 14 residues. The J segment lost 8 bases and the V segment lost 1 base, leaving 7 bases of the junction unmatched.